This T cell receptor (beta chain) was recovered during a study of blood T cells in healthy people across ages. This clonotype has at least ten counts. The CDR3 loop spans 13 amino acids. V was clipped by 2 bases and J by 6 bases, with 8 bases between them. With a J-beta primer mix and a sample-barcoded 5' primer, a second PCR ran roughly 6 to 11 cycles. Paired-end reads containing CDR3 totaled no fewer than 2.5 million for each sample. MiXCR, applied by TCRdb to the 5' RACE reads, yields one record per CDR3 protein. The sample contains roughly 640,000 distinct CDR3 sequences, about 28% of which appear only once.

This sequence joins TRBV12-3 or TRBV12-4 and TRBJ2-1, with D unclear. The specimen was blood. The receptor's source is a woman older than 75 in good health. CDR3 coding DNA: TGTGCCAGCAGTTTAAAGGGTGGCAATGAGCAGTTCTTC. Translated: CASSLKGGNEQFF.